This note documents a single T cell receptor (beta chain) sequence. Its antigen is as yet unknown. Germline lookup yields CDR1 LNHDA and CDR2 SQIVND (reference sequence). The CDR3 sequence is 13 residues long. Trimming left V 3 bases short and J 0 bases short, with 4 bases between. The data were taken from a study of graft-versus-host responses after intestinal transplantation. General observations from the study: GvH clones turned up in recipient marrow; some had shown up first in ileum or blood.

Profiled with immunoSEQ multiplex PCR; TCRdb holds only in-frame clones, not every one. This table holds 15,000 to 20,000 clones, approximately 92% found once. The rearrangement joins TRBV19 to TRBJ2-3; D unclear. The receptor comes from a human patient who received an intestinal transplant, so some T cells may come from the graft donor. Sequences were derived from PBMCs, sampled less than 400 days after transplant. The CDR3 here is CASSMSSTDTQYF. The CDR3 DNA reads TGTGCCAGTAGTATGTCGAGCACAGATACGCAGTATTTT.